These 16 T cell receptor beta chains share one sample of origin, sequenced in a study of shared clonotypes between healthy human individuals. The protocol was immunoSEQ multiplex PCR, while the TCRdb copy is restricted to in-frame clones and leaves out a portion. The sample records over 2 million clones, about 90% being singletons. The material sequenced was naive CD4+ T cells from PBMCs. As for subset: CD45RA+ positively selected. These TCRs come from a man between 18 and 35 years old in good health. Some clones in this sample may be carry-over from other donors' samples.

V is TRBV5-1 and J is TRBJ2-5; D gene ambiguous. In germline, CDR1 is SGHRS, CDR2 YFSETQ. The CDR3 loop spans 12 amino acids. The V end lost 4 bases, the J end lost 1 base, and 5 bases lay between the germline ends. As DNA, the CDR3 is TGCGCCAGCAGCATGCCCCAAGAGACCCAGTACTTC. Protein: CASSMPQETQYF.

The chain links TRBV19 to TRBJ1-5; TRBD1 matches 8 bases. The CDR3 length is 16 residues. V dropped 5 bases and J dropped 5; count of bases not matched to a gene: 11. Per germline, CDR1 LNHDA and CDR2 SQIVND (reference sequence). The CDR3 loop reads CASSPSAGTGYQPQHF. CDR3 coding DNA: TGTGCCAGTAGTCCGTCCGCCGGGACAGGTTATCAGCCCCAGCATTTT.

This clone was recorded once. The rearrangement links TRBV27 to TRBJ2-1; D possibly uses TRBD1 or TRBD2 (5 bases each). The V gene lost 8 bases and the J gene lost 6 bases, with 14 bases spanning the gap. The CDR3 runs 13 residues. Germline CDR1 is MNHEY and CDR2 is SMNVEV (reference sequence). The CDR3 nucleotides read TGTGCCAGCCTTGCCCCGGGACGCAATGAGCAGTTCTTC. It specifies CASLAPGRNEQFF.

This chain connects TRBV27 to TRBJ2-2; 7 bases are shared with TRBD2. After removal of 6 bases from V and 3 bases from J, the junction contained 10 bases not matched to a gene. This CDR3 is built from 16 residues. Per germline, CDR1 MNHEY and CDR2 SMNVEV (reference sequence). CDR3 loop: CASRGRGRGDTGELFF. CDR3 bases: TGTGCCAGCAGGGGACGGGGCCGGGGGGACACCGGGGAGCTGTTTTTT.

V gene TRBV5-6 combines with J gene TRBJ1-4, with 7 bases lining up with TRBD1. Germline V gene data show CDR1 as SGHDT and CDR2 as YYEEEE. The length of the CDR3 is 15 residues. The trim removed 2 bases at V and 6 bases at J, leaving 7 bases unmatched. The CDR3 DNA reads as TGTGCCAGCAGCTTCTCCCCAGGGGGTGATGAAAAACTGTTTTTT. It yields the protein CASSFSPGGDEKLFF.

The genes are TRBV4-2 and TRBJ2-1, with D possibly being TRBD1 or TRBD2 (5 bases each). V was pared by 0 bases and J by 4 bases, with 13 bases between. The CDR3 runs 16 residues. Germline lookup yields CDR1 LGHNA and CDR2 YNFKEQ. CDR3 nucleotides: TGTGCCAGCAGCCAAGAAGTGACGGGACCTTACAATGAGCAGTTCTTC. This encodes CASSQEVTGPYNEQFF.

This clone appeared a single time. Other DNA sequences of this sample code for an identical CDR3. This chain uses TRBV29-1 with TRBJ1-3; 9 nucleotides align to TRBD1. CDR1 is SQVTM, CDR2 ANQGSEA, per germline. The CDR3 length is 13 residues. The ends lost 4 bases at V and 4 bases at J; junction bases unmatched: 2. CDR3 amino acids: CSVVGTGGNTIYF. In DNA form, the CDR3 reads TGCAGCGTTGTTGGGACAGGGGGAAACACCATATATTTT. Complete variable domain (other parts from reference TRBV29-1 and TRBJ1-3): SAVISQKPSRDICQRGTSLTIQCQVDSQVTMMFWYRQQPGQSLTLIATANQGSEATYESGFVIDKFPISRPNLTFSTLTVSNMSPEDSSIYLCSVVGTGGNTIYFGEGSWLTVV.

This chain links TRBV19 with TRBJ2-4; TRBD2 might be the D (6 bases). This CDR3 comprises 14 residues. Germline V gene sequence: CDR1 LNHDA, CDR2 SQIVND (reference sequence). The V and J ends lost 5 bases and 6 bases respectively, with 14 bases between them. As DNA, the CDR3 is TGTGCCAGTAGTTCCCGGGGAGGAGTAAACATTCAGTACTTC. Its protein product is CASSSRGGVNIQYF.

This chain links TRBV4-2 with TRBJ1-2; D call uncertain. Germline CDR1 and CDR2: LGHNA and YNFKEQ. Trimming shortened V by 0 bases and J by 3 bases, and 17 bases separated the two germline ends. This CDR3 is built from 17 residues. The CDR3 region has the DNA TGTGCCAGCAGCCAAGATCGCAGCATCGGATACTACTATGGCTACACCTTC. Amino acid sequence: CASSQDRSIGYYYGYTF.

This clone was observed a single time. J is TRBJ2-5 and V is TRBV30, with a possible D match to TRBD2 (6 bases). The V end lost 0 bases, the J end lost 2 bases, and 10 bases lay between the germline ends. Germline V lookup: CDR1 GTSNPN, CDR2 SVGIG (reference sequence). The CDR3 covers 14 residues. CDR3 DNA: TGTGCCTGGAGTGTATGGGGGGTGCAAGAGACCCAGTACTTC. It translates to CAWSVWGVQETQYF.

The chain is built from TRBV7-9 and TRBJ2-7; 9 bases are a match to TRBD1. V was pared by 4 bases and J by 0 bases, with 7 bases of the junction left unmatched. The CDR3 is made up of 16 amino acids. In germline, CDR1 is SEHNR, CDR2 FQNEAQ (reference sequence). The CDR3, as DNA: TGTGCCAGCAGCTCCCCGGGACAGGGAAGCTCCTACGAGCAGTACTTC. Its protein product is CASSSPGQGSSYEQYF. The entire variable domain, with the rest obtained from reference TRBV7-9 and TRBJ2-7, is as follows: DTGVSQNPRHKITKRGQNVTFRCDPISEHNRLYWYRQTLGQGPEFLTYFQNEAQLEKSRLLSDRFSAERPKGSFSTLEIQRTEQGDSAMYLCASSSPGQGSSYEQYFGPGTRLTVT.

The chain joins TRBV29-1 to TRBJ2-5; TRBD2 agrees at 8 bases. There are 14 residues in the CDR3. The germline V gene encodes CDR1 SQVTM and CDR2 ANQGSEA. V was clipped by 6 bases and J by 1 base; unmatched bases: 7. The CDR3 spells CSVPSGSSQETQYF. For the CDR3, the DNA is TGCAGCGTCCCAAGCGGGAGTTCCCAAGAGACCCAGTACTTC.

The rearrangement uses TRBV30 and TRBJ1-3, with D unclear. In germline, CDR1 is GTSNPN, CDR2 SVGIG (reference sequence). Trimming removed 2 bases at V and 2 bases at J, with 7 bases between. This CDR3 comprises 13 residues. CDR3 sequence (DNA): TGTGCCTGGAGTCTCGCGACTGGAAACACCATATATTTT. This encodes CAWSLATGNTIYF.

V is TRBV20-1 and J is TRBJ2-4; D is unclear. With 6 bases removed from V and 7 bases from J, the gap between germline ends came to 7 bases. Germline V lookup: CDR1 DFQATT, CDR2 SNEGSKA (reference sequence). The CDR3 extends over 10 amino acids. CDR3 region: CSAARNIQYF. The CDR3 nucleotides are TGCAGTGCAGCCAGGAACATTCAGTACTTC.

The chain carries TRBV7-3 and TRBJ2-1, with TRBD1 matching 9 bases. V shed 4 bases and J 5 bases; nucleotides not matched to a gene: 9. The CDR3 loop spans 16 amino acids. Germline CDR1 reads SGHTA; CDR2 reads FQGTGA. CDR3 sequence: CASSSRRTGAHNEQFF. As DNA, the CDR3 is TGTGCCAGCAGCTCTCGAAGGACAGGGGCCCACAATGAGCAGTTCTTC.

The CDR3, as DNA: TGTGCCAGCAGTACCCGGGACAGCACATCTGGCTACACCTTC. It yields the protein CASSTRDSTSGYTF. This sequence joins TRBV27 and TRBJ1-2; 7 bases map to TRBD1. Trimming cost V 5 bases and J 7 bases; bases outside gene matches: 10. CDR1 and CDR2 (germline): MNHEY, SMNVEV (reference sequence). The CDR3 consists of 14 residues.